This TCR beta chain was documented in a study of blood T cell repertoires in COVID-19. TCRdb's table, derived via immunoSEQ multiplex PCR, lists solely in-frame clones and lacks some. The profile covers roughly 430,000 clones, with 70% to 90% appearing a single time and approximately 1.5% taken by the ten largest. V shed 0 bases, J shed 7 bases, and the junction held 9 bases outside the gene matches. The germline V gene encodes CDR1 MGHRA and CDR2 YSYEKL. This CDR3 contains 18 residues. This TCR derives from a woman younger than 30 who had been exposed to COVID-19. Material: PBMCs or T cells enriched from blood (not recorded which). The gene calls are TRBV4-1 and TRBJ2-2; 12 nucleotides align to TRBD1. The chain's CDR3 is CASSQDGDRGRIVGELFF. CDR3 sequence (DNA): TGCGCCAGCAGCCAAGATGGGGACAGGGGGCGAATCGTCGGGGAGCTGTTTTTT.